This T cell receptor (beta chain) was profiled in a study of blood T cell repertoires in COVID-19. Study information: Samples of COVID-19 (acute and convalescent) were obtained from the United States, Italy and Spain.

Profiling relied on immunoSEQ multiplex PCR, and the TCRdb table lists in-frame clones only, not all of them. This table holds roughly 200,000 clones, around four fifths found once. The sequenced material came from peripheral blood. This TCR was sampled from a woman of 80 years or more with COVID-19, enrolled during active disease.

The CDR3 sequence: CASSFSEQAEAFF. Written as DNA, the CDR3 is TGTGCCAGCAGCTTTAGCGAGCAGGCCGAAGCTTTCTTT. The chain is built from TRBV7-9 and TRBJ1-1; the D is unclear. The ends were cut back, 3 bases at V and 8 bases at J, with 13 bases in the middle. The germline V gene encodes CDR1 SEHNR and CDR2 FQNEAQ (reference sequence). The CDR3 is 13 residues long.